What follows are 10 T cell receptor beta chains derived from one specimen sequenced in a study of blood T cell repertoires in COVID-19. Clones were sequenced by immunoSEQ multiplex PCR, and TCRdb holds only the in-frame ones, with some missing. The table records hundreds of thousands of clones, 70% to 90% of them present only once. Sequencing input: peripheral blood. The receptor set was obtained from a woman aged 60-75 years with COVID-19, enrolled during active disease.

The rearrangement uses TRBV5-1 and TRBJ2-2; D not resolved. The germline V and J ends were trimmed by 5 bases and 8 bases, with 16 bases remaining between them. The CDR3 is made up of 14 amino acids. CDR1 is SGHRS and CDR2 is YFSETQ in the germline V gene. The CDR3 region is CASRNKIISGELFF. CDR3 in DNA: TGCGCCAGCAGGAACAAAATCATTTCGGGGGAGCTGTTTTTT. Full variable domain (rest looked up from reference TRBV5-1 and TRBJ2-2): KAGVTQTPRYLIKTRGQQVTLSCSPISGHRSVSWYQQTPGQGLQFLFEYFSETQRNKGNFPGRFSGRQFSNSRSEMNVSTLELGDSALYLCASRNKIISGELFFGEGSRLTVL.

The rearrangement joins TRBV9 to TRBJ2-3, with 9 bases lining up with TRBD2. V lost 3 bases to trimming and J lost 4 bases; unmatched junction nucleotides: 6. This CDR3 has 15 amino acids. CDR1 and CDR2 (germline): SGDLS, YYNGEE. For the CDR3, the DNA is TGTGCCAGCAGCGCTAGCGGGGCGGGGGCAGATACGCAGTATTTT. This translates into CASSASGAGADTQYF.

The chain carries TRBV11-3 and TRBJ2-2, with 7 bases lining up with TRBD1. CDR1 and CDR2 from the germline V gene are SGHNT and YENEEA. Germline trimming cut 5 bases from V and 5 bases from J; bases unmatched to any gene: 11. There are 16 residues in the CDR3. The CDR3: CASSPAAGTETGELFF. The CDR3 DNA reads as TGTGCCAGCAGCCCTGCCGCCGGGACAGAGACCGGGGAGCTGTTTTTT. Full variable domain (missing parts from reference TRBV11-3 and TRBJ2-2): EAGVVQSPRYKIIEKKQPVAFWCNPISGHNTLYWYLQNLGQGPELLIRYENEEAVDDSQLPKDRFSAERLKGVDSTLKIQPAELGDSAVYLCASSPAAGTETGELFFGEGSRLTVL.

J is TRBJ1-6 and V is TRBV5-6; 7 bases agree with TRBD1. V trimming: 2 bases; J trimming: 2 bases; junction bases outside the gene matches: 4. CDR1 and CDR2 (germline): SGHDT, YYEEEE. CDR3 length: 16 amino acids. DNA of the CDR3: TGTGCCAGCAGCTTATTGACAGGGACCTATAATTCACCCCTCCACTTT. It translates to CASSLLTGTYNSPLHF.

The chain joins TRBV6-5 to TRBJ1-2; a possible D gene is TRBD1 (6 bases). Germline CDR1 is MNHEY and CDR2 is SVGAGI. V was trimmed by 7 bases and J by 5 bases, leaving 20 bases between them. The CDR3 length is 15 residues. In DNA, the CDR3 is TGTGCCAGCACCCTTGAATGGGAAGGGGGTTATGGCTACACCTTC. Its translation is CASTLEWEGGYGYTF.

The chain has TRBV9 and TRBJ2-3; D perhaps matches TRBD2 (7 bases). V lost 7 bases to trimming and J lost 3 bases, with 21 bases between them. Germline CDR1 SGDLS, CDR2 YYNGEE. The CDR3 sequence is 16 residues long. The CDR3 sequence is CASGKGRGAGTDTQYF. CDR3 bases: TGTGCCAGCGGCAAGGGGAGGGGGGCTGGAACAGATACGCAGTATTTT.

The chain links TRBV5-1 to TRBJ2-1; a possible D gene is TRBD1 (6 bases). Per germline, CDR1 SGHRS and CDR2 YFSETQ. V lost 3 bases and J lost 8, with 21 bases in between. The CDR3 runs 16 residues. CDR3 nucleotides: TGCGCCAGCAGCTCGCTTGAGGGGATGCCAGGGGATGAGCAGTTCTTC. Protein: CASSSLEGMPGDEQFF.

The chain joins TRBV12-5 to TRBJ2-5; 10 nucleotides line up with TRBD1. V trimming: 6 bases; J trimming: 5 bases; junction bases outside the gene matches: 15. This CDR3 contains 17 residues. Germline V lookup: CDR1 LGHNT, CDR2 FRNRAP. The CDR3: CASGRAPGQGLEETQYF. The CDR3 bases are TGTGCTAGTGGCCGTGCACCGGGACAGGGGCTGGAGGAGACCCAGTACTTC.

Here the CDR3 reads CASSSRVASYNEQFF. CDR3 nucleotide sequence: TGTGCCAGCAGCTCCAGGGTTGCGTCCTACAATGAGCAGTTCTTC. The J gene is TRBJ2-1, the V gene TRBV11-3, with a possible D match to TRBD1 (5 bases). The CDR3 spans 15 residues. V lost 4 bases, J lost 1 base, and 11 bases lay in between. Germline CDR1 reads SGHNT; CDR2 reads YENEEA.

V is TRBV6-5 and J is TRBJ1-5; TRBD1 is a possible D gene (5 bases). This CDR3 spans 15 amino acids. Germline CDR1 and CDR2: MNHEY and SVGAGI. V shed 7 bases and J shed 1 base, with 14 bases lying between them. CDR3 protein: CASTPGGKSNQPQHF. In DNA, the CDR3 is TGTGCCAGCACTCCCGGGGGGAAAAGCAATCAGCCCCAGCATTTT.